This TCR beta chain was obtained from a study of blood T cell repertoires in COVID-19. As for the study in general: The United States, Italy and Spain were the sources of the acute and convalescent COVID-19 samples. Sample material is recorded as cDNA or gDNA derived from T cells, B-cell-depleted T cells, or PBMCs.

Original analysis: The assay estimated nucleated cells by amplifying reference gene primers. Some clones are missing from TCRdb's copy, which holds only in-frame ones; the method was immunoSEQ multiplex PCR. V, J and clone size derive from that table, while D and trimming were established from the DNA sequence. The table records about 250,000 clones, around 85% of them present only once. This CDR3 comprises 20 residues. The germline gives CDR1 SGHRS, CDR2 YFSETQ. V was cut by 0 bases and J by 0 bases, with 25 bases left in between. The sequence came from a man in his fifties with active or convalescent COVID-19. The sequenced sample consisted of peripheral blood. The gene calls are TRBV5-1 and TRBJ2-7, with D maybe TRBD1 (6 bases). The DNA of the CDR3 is TGCGCCAGCAGCTTGGAAGGCCCCTCATTTACAGGGACCCGCTCCTACGAGCAGTACTTC. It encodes CASSLEGPSFTGTRSYEQYF.